This T cell receptor (beta chain) appears in the sequencing data of a study of blood T cell repertoires in COVID-19. Study in general: COVID-19 samples, acute and convalescent, were from the United States, Italy and Spain. PBMCs, B-cell-depleted T cells, or T cells were the source of the cDNA or gDNA that made up the material.

In the authors' methods: How many nucleated cells were present was estimated from reference gene primer amplification. Only in-frame clones appear in the TCRdb table, and some are missing; sequencing was by immunoSEQ multiplex PCR. The DNA gave D and trimming, while V, J and clone size come from that table. This sample carries approximately 220,000 clones, around 90% of them seen once, and the ten largest clones take 3%. Germline values: CDR1 LNHDA, CDR2 SQIVND (reference sequence). V was pared by 6 bases and J by 7 bases, with 6 bases of the junction left unmatched. The length of the CDR3 is 16 residues.

The rearrangement links TRBV19 to TRBJ2-2; 15 nucleotides match TRBD2. Material for sequencing was peripheral blood. The receptor comes from a man in his 60s with acute or convalescent COVID-19. The CDR3, as DNA: TGTGCCAGTAGCCCCGGACTAGCGGGGGGGCACGGGGAGCTGTTTTTT. It translates to CASSPGLAGGHGELFF.